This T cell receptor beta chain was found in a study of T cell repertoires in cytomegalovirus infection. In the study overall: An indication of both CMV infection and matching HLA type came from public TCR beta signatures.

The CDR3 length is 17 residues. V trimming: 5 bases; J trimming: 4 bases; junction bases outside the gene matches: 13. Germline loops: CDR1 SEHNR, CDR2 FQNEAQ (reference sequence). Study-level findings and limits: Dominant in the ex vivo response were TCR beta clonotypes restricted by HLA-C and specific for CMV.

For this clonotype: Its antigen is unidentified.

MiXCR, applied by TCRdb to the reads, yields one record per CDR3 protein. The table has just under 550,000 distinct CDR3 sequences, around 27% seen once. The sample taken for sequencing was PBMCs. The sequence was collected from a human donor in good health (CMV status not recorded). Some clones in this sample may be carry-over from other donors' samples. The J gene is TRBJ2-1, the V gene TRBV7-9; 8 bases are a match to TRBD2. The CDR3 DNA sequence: TGTGCCAGCAGCACTAGTACGAGCGGGAGCGTTTACAATGAGCAGTTCTTC. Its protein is CASSTSTSGSVYNEQFF.